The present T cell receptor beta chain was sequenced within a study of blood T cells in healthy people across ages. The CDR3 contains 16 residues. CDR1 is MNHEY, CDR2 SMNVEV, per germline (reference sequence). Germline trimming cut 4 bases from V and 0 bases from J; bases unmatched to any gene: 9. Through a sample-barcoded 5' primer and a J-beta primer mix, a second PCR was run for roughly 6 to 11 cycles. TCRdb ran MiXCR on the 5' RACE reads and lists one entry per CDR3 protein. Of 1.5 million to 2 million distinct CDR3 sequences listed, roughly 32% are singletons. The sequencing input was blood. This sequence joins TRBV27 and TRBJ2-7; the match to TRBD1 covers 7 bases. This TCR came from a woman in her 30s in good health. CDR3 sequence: CASSSISGTVSYEQYF. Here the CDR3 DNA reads TGTGCCAGCAGTTCTATTTCCGGGACAGTCTCCTACGAGCAGTACTTC.